This T cell receptor beta chain was profiled in a study of cytomegalovirus exposure and HLA in healthy donors. CDR1 and CDR2 from the germline V gene are KGHSH and LQKENI. The CDR3 runs to 15 residues. J was trimmed by 2 bases and V by 4 bases; bases with no gene match: 6. Primers: 60 Vbeta forward and 13 Jbeta reverse. The assay was immunoSEQ multiplex PCR, and TCRdb's table has in-frame clones only and misses some. The data hold tens of thousands of clones, with about 9.4% observed a single time. To note about this clone: The antigen remains unidentified.

Notes on the study in general: Later analysis showed most CMV-associated TCR beta chains appearing HLA-restricted. The authors considered a cluster of highly shared sequence variants likely to be a sequencing artifact.

Sequencing input: PBMCs. V is TRBV18 and J is TRBJ1-1; 8 bases align to TRBD1. The TCR sequence derives from a man aged 55 to 69 in good health and CMV-seropositive. The CDR3 spells CASSLDRVDNTEAFF. DNA for the CDR3: TGTGCCAGCTCACTGGACAGGGTGGATAACACTGAAGCTTTCTTT.